The 19 T cell receptor beta chains below come from one sample, sequenced in a study of blood T cell repertoires in COVID-19. Measured with immunoSEQ multiplex PCR; TCRdb has only the in-frame clones, and not every one. The table lists about 230,000 clones, roughly 81% of them singletons. Sequencing input: peripheral blood. All receptors derive from a man aged 35 to 55 with acute or convalescent COVID-19.

The chain links TRBV28 to TRBJ1-5; TRBD1 aligns across 9 bases. Unmatched junction bases numbered 7, after V lost 6 bases and J lost 4 bases. The CDR3 is 15 amino acids. CDR1 MDHEN and CDR2 SYDVKM come from the germline V gene. CDR3 in amino acids: CASSLGQGLNQPQHF. The DNA for the CDR3 is TGTGCCAGCAGCCTGGGACAGGGCCTTAATCAGCCCCAGCATTTT.

This rearrangement joins TRBV18 to TRBJ1-1; no definite D call. The V end lost 2 bases, the J end lost 4 bases, and 17 bases lay between the germline ends. The germline V gene has CDR1 KGHSH and CDR2 LQKENI. This CDR3 spans 16 amino acids. Written as DNA, the CDR3 is TGTGCCAGCTCACCATTAGTCCAGACCTCGGGCACTGAAGCTTTCTTT. This codes for CASSPLVQTSGTEAFF.

This chain connects TRBV7-2 to TRBJ1-5; 9 bases are a match to TRBD1. This CDR3 contains 14 residues. V dropped 5 bases and J dropped 8; count of bases not matched to a gene: 7. From germline, CDR1 is SGHTA and CDR2 FQGNSA. CDR3 loop: CASSKTGGREPQHF. For the CDR3, the DNA is TGTGCCAGCAGCAAGACAGGGGGGAGGGAGCCCCAGCATTTT.

The CDR3 loop is CASSVEPAPSLDSGNTIYF. DNA for the CDR3: TGTGCCAGCAGCGTGGAGCCGGCGCCATCCCTCGACTCTGGAAACACCATATATTTT. The rearrangement joins TRBV9 to TRBJ1-3; D unresolved. This CDR3 is built from 19 residues. Between the trimmed V and J ends, which lost 2 bases and 0 bases, there was a span of 21 bases. The germline V gene encodes CDR1 SGDLS and CDR2 YYNGEE.

This clone has a handful of counts. The rearrangement links TRBV9 to TRBJ1-6; TRBD1 is a possible D gene (6 bases). The V end lost 1 base, the J end lost 8 bases, and 10 bases lay between the germline ends. The CDR3 is 14 amino acids. Germline CDR1 SGDLS, CDR2 YYNGEE. This CDR3 reads CASSVSGDDSPLHF. Here the CDR3 DNA reads TGTGCCAGCAGCGTATCAGGGGATGATTCACCCCTCCACTTT.

This clone showed up just once. The rearrangement uses TRBV9 and TRBJ2-1, with D unresolved. The length of the CDR3 is 14 residues. Trimming stripped 0 bases from V and 0 bases from J, with 4 bases between. From germline, CDR1 is SGDLS and CDR2 YYNGEE. The CDR3 DNA reads as TGTGCCAGCAGCGTAGAACACTCCTACAATGAGCAGTTCTTC. Protein product: CASSVEHSYNEQFF.

The chain combines TRBV29-1 with TRBJ1-2, with TRBD1 identical over 10 bases. Germline V gives CDR1 SQVTM, CDR2 ANQGSEA. CDR3 length equals 12 residues. V gave up 7 bases and J gave up 6 bases; unmatched junction bases: 5. CDR3 nucleotide sequence: TGCAGCGACCGGACAGGGGGAGATGGCTACACCTTC. Residues: CSDRTGGDGYTF.

The V and J genes are TRBV2 and TRBJ1-5; 8 bases are shared with TRBD1. The CDR3 is 14 residues long. The ends lost 5 bases at V and 6 bases at J; junction bases unmatched: 6. Germline CDR1 SNHLY, CDR2 FYNNEI. For the CDR3, the DNA is TGTGCCAGCAGTCGCAGGGGGCGAATTCAGCCCCAGCATTTT. Its protein product is CASSRRGRIQPQHF. Looking up the rest from reference TRBV2 and TRBJ1-5 gives the full variable domain: EPEVTQTPSHQVTQMGQEVILRCVPISNHLYFYWYRQILGQKVEFLVSFYNNEISEKSEIFDDQFSVERPDGSNFTLKIRSTKLEDSAMYFCASSRRGRIQPQHFGDGTRLSIL.

The genes are TRBV10-3 and TRBJ1-2, with D unresolved. V was pared by 0 bases and J by 4 bases, with 15 bases between. The germline V gene has CDR1 ENHRY and CDR2 SYGVKD. The CDR3 covers 16 residues. CDR3 nucleotides: TGTGCCATCAGTGAGTCGAGTAATGGTCAGGTCTATGGCTACACCTTC. The encoded protein is CAISESSNGQVYGYTF.

V and J are TRBV7-9 and TRBJ1-6; 7 nucleotides line up with TRBD1. Trimming cost V 6 bases and J 4 bases; bases outside gene matches: 6. Germline V gene lookup returns CDR1 SEHNR and CDR2 FQNEAQ (reference sequence). The CDR3 is made up of 15 amino acids. The CDR3 DNA reads TGTGCCAGCAGATCGGGACAGCATTATAATTCACCCCTCCACTTT. Protein sequence: CASRSGQHYNSPLHF.

The V and J genes are TRBV12-3 or TRBV12-4 and TRBJ2-1; D not certain. Trimming took off 2 bases at V and 7 bases at J, with 3 bases between the two ends. The CDR3 length is 11 residues. The CDR3 region has the DNA TGTGCCAGCAGTTTATCGAATGAGCAGTTCTTC. This translates into CASSLSNEQFF.

The chain links TRBV2 to TRBJ2-2, with a possible D match to TRBD2 (6 bases). Germline lookup yields CDR1 SNHLY and CDR2 FYNNEI. The CDR3 is made up of 16 amino acids. Trimming took 0 bases from V and 5 from J, leaving 13 bases between them. The CDR3 nucleotides read TGTGCCAGCAGTGAAGCAACCAGGGCGGGGACCGGGGAGCTGTTTTTT. Translation gives CASSEATRAGTGELFF.

The CDR3 DNA reads as TGTGCCACCAGACAGGGCCACTACGAGCAGTACTTC. It is translated as CATRQGHYEQYF. The V gene is TRBV28, the J gene TRBJ2-7, with 7 bases lining up with TRBD1. With 10 bases clipped from V and 3 bases from J, the junction kept 6 bases outside the gene matches. CDR1 is MDHEN and CDR2 is SYDVKM in the germline V gene. The CDR3 covers 12 residues.

The gene calls are TRBV5-4 and TRBJ2-2, with D perhaps matching TRBD2 (5 bases). The CDR3 covers 14 residues. CDR1 SGHNT and CDR2 YYREEE come from the germline V gene (reference sequence). The V gene lost 5 bases and the J gene lost 7 bases, with 15 bases spanning the gap. This chain's CDR3 is CASRHGVAGGELFF. The DNA of the CDR3 is TGTGCCAGCAGGCACGGGGTGGCGGGCGGGGAGCTGTTTTTT.

V is TRBV6-2 or TRBV6-3 and J is TRBJ1-6; a weak D match, TRBD1 (6 bases). Between the trimmed V and J ends, which lost 2 bases and 2 bases, there was a span of 13 bases. The CDR3 is made up of 17 amino acids. The germline gives CDR1 MNHEY, CDR2 SVGEGT. The CDR3 here is CASSYKRTAAYNSPLHF. CDR3 DNA sequence: TGTGCCAGCAGTTACAAGCGGACAGCGGCCTATAATTCACCCCTCCACTTT.

This clone has a single count. This sequence joins TRBV19 and TRBJ1-2; 7 bases align to TRBD1. The CDR3 is 15 residues long. CDR1 is LNHDA, CDR2 SQIVND, per germline (reference sequence). With 5 bases clipped from V and 4 bases from J, the junction kept 10 bases outside the gene matches. The CDR3 loop reads CASSDRGRGAYGYTF. The CDR3, as DNA: TGTGCCAGTAGTGATAGAGGCAGGGGGGCCTATGGCTACACCTTC.

The chain recombines TRBV6-4 with TRBJ1-1, with a possible D match to TRBD1 (5 bases). The CDR3 extends over 16 amino acids. In germline, CDR1 is MRHNA, CDR2 SNTAGT. Trimming left V 0 bases short and J 1 base short, with 12 bases between. CDR3 sequence: CASSDSFGGKNTEAFF. DNA of the CDR3: TGTGCCAGCAGTGACTCCTTCGGGGGAAAGAACACTGAAGCTTTCTTT.

The gene calls are TRBV15 and TRBJ1-1; weak D call: TRBD1 (5 bases). CDR3 length: 13 residues. With 3 bases removed from V and 7 bases from J, the gap between germline ends came to 12 bases. Per the germline V gene, CDR1 is LNHNV and CDR2 is YYDKDF (reference sequence). This chain's CDR3 is CATSREGTGEAFF. The CDR3 region has the DNA TGTGCCACCAGCAGGGAGGGGACGGGTGAAGCTTTCTTT.

The J gene is TRBJ1-2, the V gene TRBV15; 7 nucleotides agree with TRBD1. CDR3 size: 16 residues. With V trimmed by 4 bases and J by 0 bases, 8 bases remained unmatched. Looked up from germline, CDR1 is LNHNV and CDR2 is YYDKDF (reference sequence). The CDR3 DNA reads as TGTGCCACCAGCATCGGGATCGGGACAGCTAACTATGGCTACACCTTC. The encoded protein is CATSIGIGTANYGYTF.